What follows describes a single T cell receptor (beta chain). Per germline, CDR1 SGHDT and CDR2 YYEEEE. The CDR3 totals 16 residues. J was trimmed by 7 bases and V by 0 bases; bases with no gene match: 8. This table comes from immunoSEQ multiplex PCR, and its TCRdb copy is limited to in-frame clones, with some not included. The sample includes some 17,000 clones, 60% to 85% seen only once; the top ten take about 4.4%. The entry originates in a study of T cell repertoires in ileal Crohn's disease. As for the study in general: About half of patients got postoperative therapy: under twelve thiopurines, approximately 18 anti-TNF. Biopsies of inflamed ileum from the surgical specimen form M0 samples.

Stated time point: inflamed ileum from the surgical specimen. The clonotype was recovered from an adult with Crohn's disease. Sequenced input: ileal tissue. The chain has TRBV5-6 and TRBJ2-7; TRBD2 matches 12 bases. CDR3 loop: CASSLGPSGGAWEQYF. The CDR3 DNA reads as TGTGCCAGCAGCTTGGGACCTAGCGGGGGGGCTTGGGAGCAGTACTTC.